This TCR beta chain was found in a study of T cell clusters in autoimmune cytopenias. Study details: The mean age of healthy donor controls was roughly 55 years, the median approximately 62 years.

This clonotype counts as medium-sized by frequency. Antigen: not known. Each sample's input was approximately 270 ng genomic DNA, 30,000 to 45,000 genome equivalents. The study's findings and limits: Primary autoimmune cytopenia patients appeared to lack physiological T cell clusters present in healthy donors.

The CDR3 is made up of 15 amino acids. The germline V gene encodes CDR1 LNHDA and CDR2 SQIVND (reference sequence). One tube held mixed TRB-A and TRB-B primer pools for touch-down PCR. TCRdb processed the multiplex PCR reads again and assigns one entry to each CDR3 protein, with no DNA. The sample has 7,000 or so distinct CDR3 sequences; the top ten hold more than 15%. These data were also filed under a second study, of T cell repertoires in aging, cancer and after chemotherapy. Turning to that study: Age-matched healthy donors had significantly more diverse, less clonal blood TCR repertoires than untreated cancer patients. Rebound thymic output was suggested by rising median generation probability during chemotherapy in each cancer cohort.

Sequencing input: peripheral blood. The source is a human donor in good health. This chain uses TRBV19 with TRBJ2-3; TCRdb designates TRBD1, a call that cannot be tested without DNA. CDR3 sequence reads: CASTSGTGGADTQYF.